The clone carrying this T cell receptor (beta chain) has more than one count but fewer than ten. Its target is unknown. This specimen belongs to a study of T-cell memory formation after mild COVID-19. Study-wide results and limits: Second-wave clones that peaked on day 37 lacked confirmed SARS-CoV-2 specificity.

Trimming cost V 1 base and J 1 base; bases outside gene matches: 3. The CDR3 has 16 amino acids. TCRdb analysed the 5' RACE reads with MiXCR anew, one entry per CDR3 protein. The table records about 500,000 distinct CDR3 sequences, roughly 22% of them present only once. The sample taken for sequencing was PBMCs or a T cell subset sorted from them (not recorded which). The sequence came from an adult woman who had mild COVID-19 (a few samples of this study predate the infection). Cell type and time point are not known. The rearrangement joins TRBV12-3 or TRBV12-4 to TRBJ2-3; 9 bases agree with TRBD1. The CDR3 region has the DNA TGTGCCAGCAGTTTAGTATGGGACAGGGGCACAGATACGCAGTATTTT. Its protein is CASSLVWDRGTDTQYF.